Each of the 18 T cell receptor beta chains below was sequenced from the same sample in a study of cytomegalovirus exposure and HLA in healthy donors. The PCR contained 60 Vbeta and 13 Jbeta primers. This table comes from immunoSEQ multiplex PCR, and its TCRdb copy is limited to in-frame clones, with some not included. The sample carries over 120,000 clones, around three quarters recorded once. The sequenced sample was PBMCs. The receptors were sampled from a woman between 18 and 29 years old in good health and CMV-seropositive.

The V and J genes are TRBV19 and TRBJ2-1, with 7 bases matching TRBD1. V was pared by 4 bases and J by 5 bases, with 8 bases of the junction left unmatched. This CDR3 spans 15 amino acids. Germline V gives CDR1 LNHDA, CDR2 SQIVND (reference sequence). The CDR3 DNA reads TGTGCCAGTAGTAATGGACAGGTGATACACAATGAGCAGTTCTTC. This sequence encodes CASSNGQVIHNEQFF.

This chain connects TRBV28 to TRBJ2-7; D gene uncertain. The CDR3 spans 11 residues. The V gene lost 4 bases and the J gene lost 5 bases, with 6 bases spanning the gap. CDR1 is MDHEN and CDR2 is SYDVKM in the germline V gene. The CDR3 sequence is CASSYSDEQYF. The DNA of the CDR3 is TGTGCCAGCAGTTACAGTGACGAGCAGTACTTC. Drawing the rest from reference TRBV28 and TRBJ2-7, the complete variable domain is DVKVTQSSRYLVKRTGEKVFLECVQDMDHENMFWYRQDPGLGLRLIYFSYDVKMKEKGDIPEGYSVSREKKERFSLILESASTNQTSMYLCASSYSDEQYFGPGTRLTVT.

The V gene is TRBV9, the J gene TRBJ1-1; 7 nucleotides line up with TRBD1. J was trimmed by 4 bases and V by 3 bases; bases with no gene match: 0. From germline, CDR1 is SGDLS and CDR2 YYNGEE. This CDR3 region has 12 residues. CDR3 in amino acids: CASSGQGTEAFF. DNA of the CDR3: TGTGCCAGCAGCGGACAGGGCACTGAAGCTTTCTTT.

This clone is a singleton in its sample. The chain carries TRBV5-5 and TRBJ1-1; D ambiguous. The V end was cut by 4 bases, the J end by 2 bases, with 3 bases between. Germline CDR1 SGHKS, CDR2 YYEKEE (reference sequence). The CDR3 covers 11 residues. In nucleotides, the CDR3 is TGTGCCAGCAGCCCAAACACTGAAGCTTTCTTT. Translated: CASSPNTEAFF.

The chain carries TRBV5-4 and TRBJ1-2; 9 positions agree with TRBD1. CDR1 SGHNT and CDR2 YYREEE come from the germline V gene (reference sequence). Losses at the gene ends were 4 bases for V and 5 bases for J; bases not matched to a gene: 6. The CDR3 contains 14 residues. In DNA form, the CDR3 reads TGTGCCAGCAGCGCGGGACAGGGAAATTATGGCTACACCTTC. It codes for CASSAGQGNYGYTF.

This clone has more than one count but fewer than ten. The chain carries TRBV2 and TRBJ2-3, with no clear D. The germline V gene has CDR1 SNHLY and CDR2 FYNNEI. The ends were cut back, 7 bases at V and 6 bases at J, with 17 bases in the middle. The length of the CDR3 is 14 residues. The CDR3 loop is CASMTETGVDTQYF. The DNA of the CDR3 is TGTGCCAGCATGACTGAGACGGGTGTCGATACGCAGTATTTT.

The chain uses TRBV11-3 and TRBJ1-1, with TRBD1 as a possible D gene (6 bases). This CDR3 contains 16 residues. Trimming stripped 5 bases from V and 3 bases from J, with 19 bases between. Germline assignment: CDR1 SGHNT and CDR2 YENEEA. The CDR3 coding sequence is TGTGCCAGCAGCAAAACCGGGACAACCGGAGACACTGAAGCTTTCTTT. It specifies CASSKTGTTGDTEAFF.

The chain combines TRBV5-1 with TRBJ1-1; D is unresolved. V was pared by 0 bases and J by 0 bases, with 6 bases between. The V gene's germline CDR1 is SGHRS and CDR2 YFSETQ. This CDR3 has 14 amino acids. In nucleotides, the CDR3 is TGCGCCAGCAGCTTGGACACCCTGAACACTGAAGCTTTCTTT. Translated: CASSLDTLNTEAFF.

V and J are TRBV6-1 and TRBJ1-5; 7 bases map to TRBD1. The CDR3 is made up of 14 amino acids. The junction had 7 bases not matched to a gene; V was cut back by 5 bases and J by 6 bases. Germline V gene lookup returns CDR1 MNHNS and CDR2 SASEGT. CDR3 region: CASSTQTGSQPQHF. CDR3 nucleotides: TGTGCCAGCAGTACACAGACAGGGAGTCAGCCCCAGCATTTT.

The V gene is TRBV25-1, the J gene TRBJ2-1, with 9 positions matching TRBD2. The CDR3 is made up of 15 amino acids. Losses at the gene ends were 6 bases for V and 2 bases for J; bases not matched to a gene: 5. Looked up from germline, CDR1 is MGHDK and CDR2 is SYGVNS. The CDR3 bases are TGTGCCAGCAGATCAGCGGGGGGCCCCTACAATGAGCAGTTCTTC. It specifies CASRSAGGPYNEQFF.

V is TRBV9 and J is TRBJ1-4; 9 bases map to TRBD1. Germline CDR1 and CDR2: SGDLS and YYNGEE. The CDR3 has 16 amino acids. V dropped 0 bases and J dropped 5; count of bases not matched to a gene: 5. CDR3: CASSVANGQGNEKLFF. Written as DNA, the CDR3 is TGTGCCAGCAGCGTAGCCAACGGACAGGGGAATGAAAAACTGTTTTTT.

The chain recombines TRBV4-1 with TRBJ1-3, with TRBD1 as a possible D gene (5 bases). Trimming left V 8 bases short and J 0 bases short, with 11 bases between. The CDR3 runs to 14 residues. Germline V gene data show CDR1 as MGHRA and CDR2 as YSYEKL. The CDR3 bases are TGCGCCAGCTGGGGGGGAGCCTCTGGAAACACCATATATTTT. Its translation: CASWGGASGNTIYF.

The chain carries TRBV10-3 and TRBJ1-2; maybe TRBD1 (6 bases). V dropped 3 bases and J dropped 3 bases, with 17 bases sitting between them. This CDR3 contains 16 residues. CDR1 is ENHRY and CDR2 is SYGVKD in the germline V gene. The CDR3 here is CAISEGGGFTDYGYTF. In DNA, the CDR3 is TGTGCCATCAGTGAAGGGGGGGGTTTTACCGACTATGGCTACACCTTC.

As for this clone: One end of the junction fails to match germline, which may point to a read error. V usage is TRBV18 and J usage is TRBJ1-1; 7 positions match TRBD1. The CDR3 consists of 14 residues. The germline CDR1 and CDR2 sequences are KGHSH and LQKENI. The CDR3 bases are TGTGTCAGCTCACCAACAGGGGCCTTCTCTGAAGCTTTCTTT. Translation: CVSSPTGAFSEAFF.

The chain combines TRBV5-6 with TRBJ1-2, with D possibly matching TRBD1 (5 bases). CDR3 length: 16 residues. Trimming cost V 2 bases and J 2 bases, with 16 bases left between them. Germline values: CDR1 SGHDT, CDR2 YYEEEE. The CDR3 spells CASSFPSGLGNYGYTF. The CDR3 DNA reads TGTGCCAGCAGCTTTCCCTCAGGGTTAGGCAACTATGGCTACACCTTC.

The chain has TRBV18 and TRBJ2-7; 7 nucleotides line up with TRBD1. The V segment lost 1 base and the J segment 6 bases; nucleotides outside the gene matches: 6. This CDR3 has 14 amino acids. The germline CDR1 and CDR2 sequences are KGHSH and LQKENI. The CDR3 sequence: CASSPQQGQGEQYF. The CDR3 nucleotides are TGTGCCAGCTCACCACAACAGGGGCAGGGCGAGCAGTACTTC.

V and J are TRBV7-2 and TRBJ2-2; possible D gene TRBD1, 6 bases. Looked up from germline, CDR1 is SGHTA and CDR2 is FQGNSA. V dropped 4 bases and J dropped 1 base, with 13 bases sitting between them. This CDR3 has 16 amino acids. This CDR3 is CASSSASRGNTGELFF. Here the CDR3 DNA reads TGTGCCAGCAGCTCCGCGAGCAGGGGGAACACCGGGGAGCTGTTTTTT.

This chain joins TRBV28 and TRBJ1-2; D unresolved. The CDR3 spans 12 residues. The ends were cut back, 2 bases at V and 5 bases at J, with 6 bases in the middle. Germline V gene sequence: CDR1 MDHEN, CDR2 SYDVKM. CDR3 nucleotides: TGTGCCAGCAGTTTACCGGGATATGGCTACACCTTC. Amino acids: CASSLPGYGYTF.